The clone carrying this TCR beta chain has more than one count but fewer than ten. Antigen specificity is unknown. Time point defined: week 35, safety follow-up. Doses consisted of 300 ug of mutant IDH1 20-mer peptide each, paired with topical imiquimod. These data come from a study of a mutant IDH1 vaccine in newly diagnosed glioma. CDR1 is SGHAT, CDR2 FQNNGV, per germline. The V end lost 3 bases, the J end lost 5 bases, and 7 bases lay between the germline ends. The length of the CDR3 is 12 residues. Sequencing was performed with immunoSEQ multiplex PCR; in TCRdb, only in-frame clones are kept and a portion is missing. The sample records about 27,000 clones, under 80% being singletons.

This chain joins TRBV11-2 and TRBJ1-1; D unclear. The receptor was derived from a man over 45 with glioma. Sample: PBMCs, taken from a glioma patient whose treatment included an IDH1 peptide vaccine. CDR3 protein: CASSFVGTEAFF. The CDR3 DNA is TGTGCCAGCAGCTTTGTTGGTACTGAAGCTTTCTTT.